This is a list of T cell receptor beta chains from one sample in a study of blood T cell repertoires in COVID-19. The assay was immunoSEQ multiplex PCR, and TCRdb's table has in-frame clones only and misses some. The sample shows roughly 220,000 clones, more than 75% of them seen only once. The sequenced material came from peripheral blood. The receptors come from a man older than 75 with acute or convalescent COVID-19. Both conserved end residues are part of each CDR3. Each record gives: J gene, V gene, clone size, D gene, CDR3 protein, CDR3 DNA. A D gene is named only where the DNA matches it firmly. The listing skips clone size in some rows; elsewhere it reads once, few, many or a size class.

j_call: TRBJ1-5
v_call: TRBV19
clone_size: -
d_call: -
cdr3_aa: CASSTTDYSNQPQHF
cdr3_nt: TGTGCCAGTAGTACAACAGATTATAGCAATCAGCCCCAGCATTTT

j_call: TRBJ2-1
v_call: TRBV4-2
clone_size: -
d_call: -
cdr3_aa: CASSQDRVAANEQFF
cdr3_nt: TGTGCCAGCAGCCAAGATAGGGTAGCGGCCAATGAGCAGTTCTTC

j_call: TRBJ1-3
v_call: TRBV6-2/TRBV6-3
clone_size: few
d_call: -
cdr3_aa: CASSGRAAGNTIYF
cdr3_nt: TGTGCCAGCAGTGGGAGGGCAGCTGGAAACACCATATATTTT

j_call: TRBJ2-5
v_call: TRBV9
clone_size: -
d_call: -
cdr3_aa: CASSVATTEQETQYF
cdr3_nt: TGTGCCAGCAGCGTAGCTACAACAGAACAAGAGACCCAGTACTTC

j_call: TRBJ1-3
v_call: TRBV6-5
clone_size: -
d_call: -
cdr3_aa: CAAQGALSGNTIYF
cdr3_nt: TGTGCCGCCCAAGGGGCACTCTCTGGAAACACCATATATTTT

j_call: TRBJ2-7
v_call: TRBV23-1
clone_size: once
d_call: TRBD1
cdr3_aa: CARSTGIPYEQYF
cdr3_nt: TGCGCCAGATCGACAGGGATTCCCTACGAGCAGTACTTC

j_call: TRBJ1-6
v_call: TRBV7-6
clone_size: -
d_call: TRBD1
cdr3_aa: CASSPGQLNSPLHF
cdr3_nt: TGTGCCAGCAGCCCGGGACAGCTTAATTCACCCCTCCACTTT

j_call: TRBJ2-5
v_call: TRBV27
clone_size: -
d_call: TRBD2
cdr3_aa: CASSPSLAGLQETQYF
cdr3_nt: TGTGCCAGCAGCCCTAGTCTAGCGGGCCTGCAAGAGACCCAGTACTTC

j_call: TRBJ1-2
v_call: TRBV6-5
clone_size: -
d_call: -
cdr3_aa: CATVPGPRQGHGYTF
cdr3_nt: TGTGCCACCGTTCCCGGCCCCCGCCAGGGGCACGGCTACACCTTC

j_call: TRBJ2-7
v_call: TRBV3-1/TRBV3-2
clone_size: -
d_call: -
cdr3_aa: CASSHGGAYEQYF
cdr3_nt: TGTGCCAGCAGCCACGGCGGGGCCTACGAGCAGTACTTC

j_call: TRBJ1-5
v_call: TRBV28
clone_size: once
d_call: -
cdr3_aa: CASRDEGGARQPQHF
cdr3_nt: TGTGCCAGCAGGGACGAAGGGGGGGCGCGGCAGCCCCAGCATTTT

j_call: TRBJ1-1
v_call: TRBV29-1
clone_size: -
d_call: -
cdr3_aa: CSVGEGPNTEAFF
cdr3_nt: TGCAGCGTTGGGGAGGGCCCGAACACTGAAGCTTTCTTT

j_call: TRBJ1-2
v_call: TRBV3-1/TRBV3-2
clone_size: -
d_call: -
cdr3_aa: CASSQDLRSTYGYTF
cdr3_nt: TGTGCCAGCAGCCAAGATTTACGGTCCACCTATGGCTACACCTTC

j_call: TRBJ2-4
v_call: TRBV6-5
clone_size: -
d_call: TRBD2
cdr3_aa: CASSYESGSFQYF
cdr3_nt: TGTGCCAGCAGTTACGAGAGCGGGAGCTTTCAGTACTTC

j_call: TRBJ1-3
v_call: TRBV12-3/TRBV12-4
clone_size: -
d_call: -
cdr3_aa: CASSLPQNTIYF
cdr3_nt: TGTGCCAGCAGTTTGCCCCAGAACACCATATATTTT

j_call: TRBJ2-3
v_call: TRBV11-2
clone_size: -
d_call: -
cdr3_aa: CASSLRGRGVNEQYF
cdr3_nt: TGTGCCAGCAGCTTGAGAGGCAGGGGAGTAAACGAGCAGTATTTT